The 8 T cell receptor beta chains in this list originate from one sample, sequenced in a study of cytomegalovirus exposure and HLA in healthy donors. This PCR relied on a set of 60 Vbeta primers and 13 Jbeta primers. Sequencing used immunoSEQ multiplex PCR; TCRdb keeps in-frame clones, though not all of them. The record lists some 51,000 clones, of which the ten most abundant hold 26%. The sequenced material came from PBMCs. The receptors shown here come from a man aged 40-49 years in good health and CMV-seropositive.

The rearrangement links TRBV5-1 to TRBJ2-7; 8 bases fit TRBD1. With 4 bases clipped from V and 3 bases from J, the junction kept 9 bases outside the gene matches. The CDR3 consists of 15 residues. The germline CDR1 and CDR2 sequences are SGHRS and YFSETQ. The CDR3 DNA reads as TGCGCCAGCAGCCCGGAACCGGGACAGGTCTACGAGCAGTACTTC. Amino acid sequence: CASSPEPGQVYEQYF.

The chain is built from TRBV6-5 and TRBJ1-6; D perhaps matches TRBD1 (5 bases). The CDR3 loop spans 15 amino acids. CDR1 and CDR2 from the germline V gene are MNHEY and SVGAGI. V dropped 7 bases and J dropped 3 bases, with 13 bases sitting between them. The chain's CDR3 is CASTQVGGYNSPLHF. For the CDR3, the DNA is TGTGCCAGCACCCAAGTGGGGGGCTATAATTCACCCCTCCACTTT.

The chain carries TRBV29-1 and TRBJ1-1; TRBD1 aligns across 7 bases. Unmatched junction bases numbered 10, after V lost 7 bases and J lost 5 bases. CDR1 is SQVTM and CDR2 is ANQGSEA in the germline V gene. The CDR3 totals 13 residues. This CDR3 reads CSATGEMRTEAFF. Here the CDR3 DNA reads TGCAGCGCTACAGGGGAGATGAGAACTGAAGCTTTCTTT.

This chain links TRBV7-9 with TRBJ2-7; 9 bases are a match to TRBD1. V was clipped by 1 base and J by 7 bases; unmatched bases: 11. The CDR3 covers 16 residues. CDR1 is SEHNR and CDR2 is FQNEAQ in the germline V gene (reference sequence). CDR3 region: CASSLVWDREMREQYF. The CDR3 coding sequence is TGTGCCAGCAGCTTAGTATGGGACAGGGAGATGAGGGAGCAGTACTTC. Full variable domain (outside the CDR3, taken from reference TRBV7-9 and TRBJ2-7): DTGVSQNPRHKITKRGQNVTFRCDPISEHNRLYWYRQTLGQGPEFLTYFQNEAQLEKSRLLSDRFSAERPKGSFSTLEIQRTEQGDSAMYLCASSLVWDREMREQYFGPGTRLTVT.

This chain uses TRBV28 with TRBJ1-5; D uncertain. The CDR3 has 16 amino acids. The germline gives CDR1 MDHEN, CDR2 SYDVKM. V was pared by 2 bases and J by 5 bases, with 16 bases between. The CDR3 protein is CASSLPVTVYYQPQHF. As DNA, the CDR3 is TGTGCCAGCAGTTTACCCGTAACGGTTTACTATCAGCCCCAGCATTTT.

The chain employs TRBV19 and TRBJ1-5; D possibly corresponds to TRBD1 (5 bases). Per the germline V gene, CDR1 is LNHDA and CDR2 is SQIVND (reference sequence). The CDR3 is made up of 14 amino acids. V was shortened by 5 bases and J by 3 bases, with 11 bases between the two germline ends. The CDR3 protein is CASSQTVPNQPQHF. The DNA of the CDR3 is TGTGCCAGTAGTCAGACAGTCCCCAATCAGCCCCAGCATTTT.

The DNA of the CDR3 is TGTGCCAGCCCCCGACTAGCGGACACAGATACGCAGTATTTT. It encodes CASPRLADTDTQYF. This chain connects TRBV7-3 to TRBJ2-3, with TRBD2 identical over 9 bases. Trimming cost V 8 bases and J 2 bases; bases outside gene matches: 5. The CDR3 is 14 amino acids. Germline lookup yields CDR1 SGHTA and CDR2 FQGTGA.

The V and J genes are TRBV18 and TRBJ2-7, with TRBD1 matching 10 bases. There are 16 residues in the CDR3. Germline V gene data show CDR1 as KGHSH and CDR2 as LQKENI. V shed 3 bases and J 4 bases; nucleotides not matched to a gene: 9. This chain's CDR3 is CASSPEGTGAPYEQYF. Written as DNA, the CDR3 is TGTGCCAGCTCACCGGAGGGGACAGGGGCCCCGTACGAGCAGTACTTC.